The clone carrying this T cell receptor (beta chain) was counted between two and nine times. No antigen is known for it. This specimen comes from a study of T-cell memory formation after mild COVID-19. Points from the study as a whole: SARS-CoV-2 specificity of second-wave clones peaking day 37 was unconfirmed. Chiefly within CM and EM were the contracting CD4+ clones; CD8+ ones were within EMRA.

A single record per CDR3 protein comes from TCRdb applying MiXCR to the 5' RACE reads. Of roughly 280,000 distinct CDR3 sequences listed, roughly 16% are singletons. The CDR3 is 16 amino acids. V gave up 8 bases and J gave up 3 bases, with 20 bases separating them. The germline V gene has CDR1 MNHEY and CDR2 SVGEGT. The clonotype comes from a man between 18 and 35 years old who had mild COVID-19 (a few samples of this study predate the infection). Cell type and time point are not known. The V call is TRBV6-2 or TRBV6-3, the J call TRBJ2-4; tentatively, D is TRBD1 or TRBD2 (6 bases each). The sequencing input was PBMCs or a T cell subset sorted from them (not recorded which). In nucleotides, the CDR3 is TGTGCCAGCCGGAAGGGGGGTGAAGTTGGCAAAAACATTCAGTACTTC. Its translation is CASRKGGEVGKNIQYF.